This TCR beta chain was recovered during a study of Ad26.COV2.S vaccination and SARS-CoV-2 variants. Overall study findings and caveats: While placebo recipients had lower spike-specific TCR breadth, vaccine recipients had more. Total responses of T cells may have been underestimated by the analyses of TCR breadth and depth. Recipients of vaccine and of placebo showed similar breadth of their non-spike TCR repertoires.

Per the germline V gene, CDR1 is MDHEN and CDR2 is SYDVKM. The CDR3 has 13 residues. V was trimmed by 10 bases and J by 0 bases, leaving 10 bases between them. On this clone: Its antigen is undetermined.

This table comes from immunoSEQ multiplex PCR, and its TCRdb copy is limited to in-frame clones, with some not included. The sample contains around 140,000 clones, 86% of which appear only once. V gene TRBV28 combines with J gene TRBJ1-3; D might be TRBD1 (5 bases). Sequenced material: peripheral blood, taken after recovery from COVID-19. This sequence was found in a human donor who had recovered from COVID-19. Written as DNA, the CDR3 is TGTGCCATCCAAGACAGCTCTGGAAACACCATATATTTT. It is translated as CAIQDSSGNTIYF.